This T cell receptor beta chain was sequenced during a study of blood T cell repertoires in COVID-19. Germline V gene lookup returns CDR1 MNHEY and CDR2 SMNVEV (reference sequence). V dropped 4 bases and J dropped 5; count of bases not matched to a gene: 11. This CDR3 region has 15 residues. The assay was immunoSEQ multiplex PCR, and TCRdb's table has in-frame clones only and misses some. The profile shows 350,000 to 400,000 clones, approximately 88% of them singletons. This receptor was taken from a woman in her 30s with acute COVID-19. Sequencing was performed on PBMCs or T cells enriched from blood (not recorded which). The chain combines TRBV27 with TRBJ2-7, with 7 bases that match TRBD2. The DNA of the CDR3 is TGTGCCAGCAGTTCTCCGGGGGGAATCTCTGACGAGCAGTACTTC. Encoded protein: CASSSPGGISDEQYF.